This T cell receptor beta chain was sequenced during a study of blood T cell repertoires in COVID-19. Study background: Samples representing acute and convalescent COVID-19 were sourced from the United States, Italy and Spain.

Clones were read by immunoSEQ multiplex PCR, and TCRdb kept only the in-frame ones, dropping some. The sample has 200,000 to 250,000 clones, approximately 82% seen once; the top ten hold about an eighth. This CDR3 is 14 amino acids long. Germline V lookup: CDR1 SGHAT, CDR2 FQNNGV. Trimming removed 0 bases at V and 8 bases at J, with 13 bases between. This TCR came from a woman aged 40 to 49 with acute or convalescent COVID-19. Sequencing used peripheral blood. The chain links TRBV11-2 to TRBJ1-2, with D hard to call. CDR3 residues: CASSLDISYRGYTF. The CDR3 DNA is TGTGCCAGCAGCTTAGATATTAGTTACCGGGGCTACACCTTC.